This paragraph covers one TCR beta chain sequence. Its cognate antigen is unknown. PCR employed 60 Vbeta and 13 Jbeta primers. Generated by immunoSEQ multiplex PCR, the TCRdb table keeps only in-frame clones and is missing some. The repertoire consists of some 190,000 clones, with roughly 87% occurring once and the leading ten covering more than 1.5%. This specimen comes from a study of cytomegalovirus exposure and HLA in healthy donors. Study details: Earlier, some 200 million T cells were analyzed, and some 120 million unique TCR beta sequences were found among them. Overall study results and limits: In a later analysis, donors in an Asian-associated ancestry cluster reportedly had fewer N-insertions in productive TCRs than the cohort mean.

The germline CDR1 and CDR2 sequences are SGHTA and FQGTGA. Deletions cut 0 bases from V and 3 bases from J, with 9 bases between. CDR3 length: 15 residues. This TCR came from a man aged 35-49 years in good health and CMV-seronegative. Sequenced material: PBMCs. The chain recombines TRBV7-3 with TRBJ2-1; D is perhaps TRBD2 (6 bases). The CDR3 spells CASSLTGDFYNEQFF. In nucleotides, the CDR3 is TGTGCCAGCAGCTTAACGGGGGACTTCTACAATGAGCAGTTCTTC.